A single T cell receptor beta chain is shown here with its context. This receptor's antigen is unknown. One base away there is no much larger clone; base qualities are not given. The CDR3 sequence holds 15 residues, the cysteine and phenylalanine included. Only the CDR3 region is kept as DNA, spanning 45 bases read in frame from base 1. Trimming takes 4 bases from V and 0 bases from J, and the germline ends sit 11 bases apart. From a lookup of the germline V gene, CDR1 and CDR2 are KGHSH and LQKENI. The trial excluded patients who had a history of autoimmune disease or were on systemic immunosuppression. Peripheral blood for TCR sequencing was collected from all dose cohorts at baseline, on cycle 4 day 1, and on cycle 7 day 1. The samples were drawn from a first-in-human, open-label, multicenter phase I dose-escalation trial of ivuxolimab. The trial enrolled adults with locally advanced or metastatic head and neck squamous cell, hepatocellular, melanoma or renal cell carcinoma. Before TCR sequencing, CD4+ T cells and CD8+ T cells from peripheral blood were sorted into separate populations.

For sequencing of the TCRbeta CDR3 region, genomic DNA was extracted from the sorted cells. The immunoSEQ Assay was used for sequencing of TCRbeta CDR3 regions. Not all clones reach the TCRdb copy of this immuneACCESS table, which keeps in-frame sequences only. Checked studies attribute under half of the gap to unresolved V genes and leave the rest unexplained. The sample yields some 100,000 clones; approximately 90% were counted once. Together, the top ten hold around 0.58% of the sample. The data derive from a study of OX40 agonist ivuxolimab in advanced cancers. With respect to the entire study: The costimulatory receptor OX40 (CD134) was targeted by ivuxolimab, a fully human IgG2 agonistic monoclonal antibody. The monotherapy dose-escalation portion (N of about 57 patients) of the phase I ivuxolimab trial is reported in the paper. Prior anti-PD-1, anti-PD-L1 or anti-CTLA-4 therapy was permitted, and about two fifths of dose-escalation patients had received checkpoint inhibitors. In the dose-escalation cohort, around four fifths of patients were male, and the mean age was approximately 60 years, with a range of about 20 to 90. Intravenous ivuxolimab was administered to patients every 2 weeks at six dose levels: 0.01, 0.1, 0.3, 1.5, 3 and 10 mg/kg. Among the approximately 50 dose-escalation patients, around 20 had hepatocellular carcinoma, roughly 15 melanoma, 9 renal cell carcinoma and 9 head and neck cancer. Peripheral TCRbeta sequencing aimed to test whether ivuxolimab altered TCR sequence diversity and caused clonal T-cell expansion. Partial responses occurred in three dose-escalation patients: two with cutaneous melanoma and one with hepatocellular carcinoma. General study outcomes and caveats: After ivuxolimab, CD8+ T cells had more expanded clones than CD4+ T cells on average. Low levels of normalized T-cell clonal expansion were also seen in some patients who did not respond. Which antigens the clonally expanded peripheral T cells were specific for was not determined. In the 0.1-3.0 mg/kg groups, partial responders were among the patients with the lowest normalized peripheral clonal expansion, particularly in CD8+ T cells. At doses from 0.1 to 3.0 mg/kg, clonal expansion was seen in both CD4+ and CD8+ blood T cells between baseline and week 6.

Recombination linked TRBV18 to TRBJ2-3, with an unclear D gene assignment. This TCR derives from an adult with an advanced solid tumor such as melanoma, head and neck, liver or kidney cancer. This specimen consisted of CD4+ or CD8+ T cells sorted from blood, obtained in a trial of the OX40 agonist ivuxolimab. CDR3 protein: CASSRDLPSTDTQYF. The bases are TGTGCCAGCTCACGGGATCTCCCGAGCACAGATACGCAGTATTTT.